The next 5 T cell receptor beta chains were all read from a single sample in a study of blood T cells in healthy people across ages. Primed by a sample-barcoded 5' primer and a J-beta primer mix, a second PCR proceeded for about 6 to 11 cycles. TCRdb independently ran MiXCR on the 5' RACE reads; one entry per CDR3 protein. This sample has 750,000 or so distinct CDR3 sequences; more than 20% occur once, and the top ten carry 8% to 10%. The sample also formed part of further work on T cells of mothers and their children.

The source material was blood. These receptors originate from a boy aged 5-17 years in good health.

In DNA form, the CDR3 reads TGCAGTGCTAGACTAGCGGTCTCCTACAATGAGCAGTTCTTC. It yields the protein CSARLAVSYNEQFF. The gene calls are TRBV20-1 and TRBJ2-1, with 7 bases identical to TRBD2. V lost 2 bases, J lost 0 bases, and 1 base stayed unmatched. The CDR3 runs to 14 residues. Germline-derived CDR1 and CDR2 are DFQATT and SNEGSKA (reference sequence).

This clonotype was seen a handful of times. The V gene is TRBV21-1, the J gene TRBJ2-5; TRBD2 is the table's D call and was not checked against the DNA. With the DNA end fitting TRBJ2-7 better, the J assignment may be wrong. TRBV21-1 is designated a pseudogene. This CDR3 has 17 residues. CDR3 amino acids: CASSKGRERLLSYEQYF. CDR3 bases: TGTGCCAGCAGCAAAGGAAGGGAGCGGCTCCTCTCCTACGAGCAGTACTTC.

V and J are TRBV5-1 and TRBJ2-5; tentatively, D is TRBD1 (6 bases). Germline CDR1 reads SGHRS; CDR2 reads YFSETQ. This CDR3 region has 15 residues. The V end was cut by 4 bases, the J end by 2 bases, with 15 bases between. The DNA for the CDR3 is TGCGCCAGCAGCGTGACAGGCGACATACAAGAGACCCAGTACTTC. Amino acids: CASSVTGDIQETQYF.

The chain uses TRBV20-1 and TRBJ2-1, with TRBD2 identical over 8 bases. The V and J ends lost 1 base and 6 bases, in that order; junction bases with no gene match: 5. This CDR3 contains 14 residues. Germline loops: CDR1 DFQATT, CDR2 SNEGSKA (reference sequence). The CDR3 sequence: CSARGSGKSNEQFF. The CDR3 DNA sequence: TGCAGTGCTAGAGGTAGCGGGAAGAGCAATGAGCAGTTCTTC.

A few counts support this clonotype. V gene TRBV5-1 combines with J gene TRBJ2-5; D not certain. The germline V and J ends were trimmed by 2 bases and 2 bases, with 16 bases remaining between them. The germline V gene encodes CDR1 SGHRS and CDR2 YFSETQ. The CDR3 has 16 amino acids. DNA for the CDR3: TGCGCCAGCAGCTTTGGCGGCAGGCCGAGTCAAGAGACCCAGTACTTC. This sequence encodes CASSFGGRPSQETQYF.